These T cell receptor beta chains were read from a single sample in a study of blood T cell repertoires in COVID-19. Repertoires were generated with immunoSEQ multiplex PCR, while TCRdb's copy carries only in-frame clones and drops some. The sample has about 170,000 clones; around 80% are singletons. The sequenced sample consisted of PBMCs or T cells enriched from blood (not recorded which). The receptors here all came from a woman aged 70 to 79 in a cohort exposed to, infected with or recovered from COVID-19 (not recorded which). Each CDR3 is given with its conserved first and last residue. D genes are given only for firm matches. Expanded clones are given a class, and other clones once, few, many or no size at all.

size,V,J,D,DNA,CDR3
-,TRBV7-9,TRBJ1-4,TRBD1,TGTGCCAGCAGCGCGGACAGGGGGAGTGAAAAACTGTTTTTT,CASSADRGSEKLFF
-,TRBV10-2,TRBJ2-1,TRBD2,TGCGCCAGCAGTGTTGTAGCGGGAGCCTCCTACAATGAGCAGTTCTTC,CASSVVAGASYNEQFF
-,TRBV6-5,TRBJ2-7,-,TGTGCCAGCAGTTACTCGTATAGAGGCTACGAGCAGTACTTC,CASSYSYRGYEQYF
once,TRBV2,TRBJ2-1,TRBD2,TGTGCCAGTCGACTAGCGGGAGCCTACAATGAGCAGTTCTTC,CASRLAGAYNEQFF
-,TRBV5-8,TRBJ1-5,-,TGTGCCAGCAGCTATGGGGGAGGGGATCAGCCCCAGCATTTT,CASSYGGGDQPQHF
-,TRBV5-1,TRBJ2-1,-,TGCGCCAGCAGCTTGGCTTCCGAGCAGTTCTTC,CASSLASEQFF
-,TRBV5-6,TRBJ2-4,-,TGTGCCAGCAGCTCGACAGTTGACAATTATCTAGCCAAAAACATTCAGTACTTC,CASSSTVDNYLAKNIQYF
-,TRBV7-2,TRBJ2-7,-,TGTGCCAGCAGCTTAGAAGGGGCAAGCTCCTACGAGCAGTACTTC,CASSLEGASSYEQYF
-,TRBV5-1,TRBJ2-1,-,TGCGCCAGCAGCTTGGGGGGGACTCCATACAATGAGCAGTTCTTC,CASSLGGTPYNEQFF
-,TRBV18,TRBJ1-4,TRBD1,TGTGCCAGTCGAAGACAGGGGAGAAATGAAAAACTGTTTTTT,CASRRQGRNEKLFF
-,TRBV5-4,TRBJ1-1,-,TGTGCCAGCAGCCGGGCGACAACCGGGGTTACTGAAGCTTTCTTT,CASSRATTGVTEAFF
-,TRBV7-2,TRBJ1-4,TRBD1,TGTGCCAGCAGCTTAGGGACAGGGGTGGGTGAAAAACTGTTTTTT,CASSLGTGVGEKLFF
-,TRBV7-3,TRBJ2-7,TRBD2,TGTGCCAGCAGCCTTAGCGGGAGGGACTCCTACGAGCAGTACTTC,CASSLSGRDSYEQYF
few,TRBV7-4,TRBJ1-2,-,TGTGCCAGCAGCTTTGAACTTAACTATGGCTACACCTTC,CASSFELNYGYTF
-,TRBV28,TRBJ1-5,TRBD1,TGTGCCAGCAGTTTACCAGGGGGCTATCAGCCCCAGCATTTT,CASSLPGGYQPQHF
once,TRBV28,TRBJ1-3,-,TGTGCCAGCACTCCCGGAGACCTCTCTGGAAACACCATATATTTT,CASTPGDLSGNTIYF
-,TRBV5-5,TRBJ2-7,-,TGTGCCAGCAGCTTCAGGGGCGCTTCTACTAGCGAGCAGTACTTC,CASSFRGASTSEQYF
-,TRBV7-3,TRBJ2-2,-,TGTGCCAGCAGGAGTCATGAGAACACCGGGGAGCTGTTTTTT,CASRSHENTGELFF
-,TRBV28,TRBJ2-7,-,TGTGCCAGCAGTCCGGGACAGGGCGGGAGGGAGCAGTACTTC,CASSPGQGGREQYF